The 8 T cell receptor beta chains listed next were all sequenced from one sample in a study of cytomegalovirus exposure and HLA in healthy donors. Use of 60 Vbeta and 13 Jbeta primers characterized the PCR. The protocol was immunoSEQ multiplex PCR, while the TCRdb copy is restricted to in-frame clones and leaves out a portion. The repertoire has 120,000 to 150,000 clones, 75% to 80% of them found once; the top ten carry 4.5% to 5%. Sequencing used PBMCs. Receptors originate from a woman aged 45 to 65 in good health and CMV-seronegative.

This clone showed up just once. This rearrangement joins TRBV12-5 to TRBJ2-5, with 7 nucleotides matching TRBD1. The germline gives CDR1 LGHNT, CDR2 FRNRAP. The V gene end was trimmed by 5 bases and the J gene end by 4 bases; junction bases not matched to a gene: 10. This CDR3 contains 15 residues. The CDR3 region is CASGPPVRGRETQYF. The CDR3 DNA is TGTGCTAGTGGTCCCCCGGTCAGGGGGAGAGAGACCCAGTACTTC.

This clone was seen a handful of times. The chain is built from TRBV20-1 and TRBJ2-7; D is ambiguous. Per germline, CDR1 DFQATT and CDR2 SNEGSKA (reference sequence). V lost 2 bases to trimming and J lost 3 bases, with 5 bases between them. The CDR3 loop spans 11 amino acids. CDR3: CSARLNYEQYF. The CDR3 DNA sequence: TGCAGTGCTAGACTTAACTACGAGCAGTACTTC.

The CDR3 coding sequence is TGTGCCAGCAGTTTATTTGGGACAGGGGGTCTCAATCAGCCCCAGCATTTT. It translates to CASSLFGTGGLNQPQHF. The chain joins TRBV27 to TRBJ1-5, with 11 nucleotides matching TRBD1. The CDR3 is 17 amino acids. Germline-derived CDR1 and CDR2 are MNHEY and SMNVEV (reference sequence). The V gene end was trimmed by 1 base and the J gene end by 3 bases; junction bases not matched to a gene: 5.

This chain uses TRBV30 with TRBJ2-5, with D uncertain. Germline V CDR1 and CDR2: GTSNPN, SVGIG (reference sequence). Trimming cost V 1 base and J 2 bases, with 8 bases left between them. The CDR3 is 13 amino acids. CDR3 loop: CAWSGWPQETQYF. For the CDR3, the DNA is TGTGCCTGGAGTGGATGGCCTCAAGAGACCCAGTACTTC.

The chain combines TRBV11-2 with TRBJ2-2; D is possibly TRBD1 (5 bases). Germline values: CDR1 SGHAT, CDR2 FQNNGV. The CDR3 extends over 15 amino acids. Trimming took off 2 bases at V and 4 bases at J, with 11 bases between the two ends. CDR3 residues: CASSLNTGSTGELFF. Here the CDR3 DNA reads TGTGCCAGCAGCTTAAATACAGGCAGCACCGGGGAGCTGTTTTTT.

V usage is TRBV4-2 and J usage is TRBJ1-4, with D unresolved. The CDR3 is 13 residues long. Per the germline V gene, CDR1 is LGHNA and CDR2 is YNFKEQ. V lost 0 bases to trimming and J lost 7 bases, with 6 bases between them. The CDR3 region is CASSQDRGEKLFF. CDR3 sequence (DNA): TGTGCCAGCAGCCAAGATCGGGGTGAAAAACTGTTTTTT.

This clone has just one count. The chain uses TRBV28 and TRBJ2-7; tentatively, D is TRBD1 (6 bases). Germline CDR1 is MDHEN and CDR2 is SYDVKM. V was trimmed by 6 bases and J by 4 bases, leaving 16 bases between them. The CDR3 is 14 amino acids. CDR3 sequence reads: CASSEWTEGYEQYF. The CDR3 DNA follows: TGTGCCAGCAGCGAATGGACAGAGGGATACGAGCAGTACTTC.

V usage is TRBV18 and J usage is TRBJ2-6; TRBD1 might be the D (5 bases). The CDR3 is 15 amino acids. Trimming pared 3 bases from V and 2 bases from J, leaving 8 bases between. Per germline, CDR1 KGHSH and CDR2 LQKENI. The CDR3 DNA reads as TGTGCCAGCTCACCTTCGACAGCTGGGGCCAACGTCCTGACTTTC. It yields the protein CASSPSTAGANVLTF.